This is a list of T cell receptor beta chains from one sample in a study of memory CD4+ T cells and cytomegalovirus serostatus. Assay used: immunoSEQ multiplex PCR; TCRdb lists only in-frame clones, some missing. This sample has 46,000 or so clones, with around 80% found just once. Sequencing was performed on memory CD4+ T cells from blood. These TCRs come from an adult in good health and CMV-seronegative. Both conserved end residues are part of each CDR3. The order of the fields is clone size, V gene, J gene, D gene, CDR3 protein, CDR3 DNA. D genes are given only for firm matches. Some rows mark clone size as missing; the rest say once, few, many or name a class of expanded clone.

>.|TRBV5-5|TRBJ2-6|TRBD1
CASSLRQGAGANVLTF
TGTGCCAGCAGCTTGAGACAGGGGGCTGGGGCCAACGTCCTGACTTTC
>.|TRBV6-7|TRBJ1-1|.
CASRGSQRLEAFF
TGTGCCAGCAGGGGCAGCCAGCGTCTTGAAGCTTTCTTT
>.|TRBV7-2|TRBJ1-4|.
CASSSLANANEKLFF
TGTGCCAGCAGCTCACTAGCCAACGCGAATGAAAAACTGTTTTTT
>.|TRBV4-2|TRBJ1-1|.
CASSQDQGDGTEAFF
TGTGCCAGCAGCCAAGATCAAGGCGACGGGACTGAAGCTTTCTTT
>.|TRBV25-1|TRBJ1-6|TRBD1
CASSPGQGRTSPLHF
TGTGCCAGCTCCCCGGGACAGGGACGGACTTCACCCCTCCACTTT
>.|TRBV28|TRBJ2-5|TRBD1
CASSSLGQGEETQYF
TGTGCCAGCAGCTCCCTGGGACAGGGCGAAGAGACCCAGTACTTC
>.|TRBV9|TRBJ1-6|.
CASSVDRNSPLHF
TGTGCCAGCAGCGTAGACAGAAATTCACCCCTCCACTTT
>once|TRBV30|TRBJ1-2|.
CAWSGGALRGYTF
TGTGCCTGGAGTGGAGGGGCTCTGCGGGGCTACACCTTC
>.|TRBV7-2|TRBJ2-2|TRBD2
CASSWGTSGGTGELFF
TGTGCCAGCAGCTGGGGTACTAGCGGGGGCACCGGGGAGCTGTTTTTT
>.|TRBV7-2|TRBJ1-1|.
CASSWGGMNTEAFF
TGTGCCAGCTCCTGGGGGGGCATGAACACTGAAGCTTTCTTT
>.|TRBV12-5|TRBJ2-1|.
CASGLDQGRKMGPEQFF
TGTGCTAGTGGTTTGGACCAGGGGAGAAAGATGGGCCCTGAGCAGTTCTTC
>.|TRBV5-1|TRBJ2-2|.
CASSHGGGSTGELFF
TGCGCCAGCAGCCATGGCGGCGGTAGCACCGGGGAGCTGTTTTTT
>.|TRBV6-1|TRBJ2-5|.
CAAQGGETQYF
TGTGCCGCTCAGGGGGGGGAGACCCAGTACTTC
>.|TRBV5-1|TRBJ1-4|.
CASSFWDSATNEKLFF
TGCGCCAGCAGCTTTTGGGACTCCGCAACTAATGAAAAACTGTTTTTT
>.|TRBV6-5|TRBJ2-2|TRBD2
CASSFTSAGAGELFF
TGTGCCAGCAGTTTTACTAGCGCTGGTGCCGGGGAGCTGTTTTTT
>.|TRBV7-2|TRBJ2-7|.
CASSDLGSSYEQYF
TGTGCCAGCAGCGATCTAGGGAGCTCCTACGAGCAGTACTTC
>.|TRBV19|TRBJ2-1|TRBD1
CASSSQGAVYNEQFF
TGTGCCAGTAGTTCTCAGGGGGCAGTTTACAATGAGCAGTTCTTC
>.|TRBV7-3|TRBJ1-2|.
CASSSTGGYGYTF
TGTGCCAGCAGCTCGACGGGGGGTTATGGCTACACCTTC
>.|TRBV28|TRBJ2-3|.
CASSGTPALTQVTQYF
TGTGCCAGCAGTGGGACACCCGCTTTGACACAGGTGACGCAGTATTTT
>once|TRBV5-4|TRBJ2-7|.
CASSLYTGRPSEQYF
TGTGCCAGCAGCTTGTACACGGGAAGGCCGTCGGAGCAGTACTTC
>few|TRBV4-1|TRBJ2-5|TRBD2
CASSQVNLVASGRETQYF
TGCGCCAGCAGCCAAGTAAACCTCGTGGCTAGCGGGCGGGAGACCCAGTACTTC
>.|TRBV7-3|TRBJ1-1|.
CASSHGNSEAFF
TGTGCCAGCAGCCACGGAAACTCTGAAGCTTTCTTT
>.|TRBV5-1|TRBJ1-1|.
CASSPGTGGNTEAFF
TGCGCCAGCAGCCCCGGGACGGGGGGGAACACTGAAGCTTTCTTT
>few|TRBV2|TRBJ1-5|.
CASSQPGPQHF
TGTGCCAGCAGTCAGCCGGGACCCCAGCATTTT
>.|TRBV28|TRBJ1-5|.
CASRERSWNQPQHF
TGTGCCAGCAGGGAGAGGTCGTGGAATCAGCCCCAGCATTTT
>.|TRBV7-2|TRBJ1-2|.
CASSLGAGYTF
TGTGCCAGCAGTTTGGGGGCCGGCTACACCTTC
>.|TRBV6-5|TRBJ2-5|.
CASSRTEETQYF
TGTGCCAGCAGTAGGACAGAAGAGACCCAGTACTTC
>.|TRBV5-6|TRBJ1-1|TRBD1
CASSLDWDRVGNTEAFF
TGTGCCAGCAGCTTGGATTGGGACAGAGTTGGGAACACTGAAGCTTTCTTT
>.|TRBV5-8|TRBJ1-1|.
CASSPAPNTEAFF
TGTGCCAGCAGCCCAGCACCTAACACTGAAGCTTTCTTT
>.|TRBV6-6|TRBJ1-5|.
CASSGWGGNQPQHF
TGTGCCAGTTCTGGGTGGGGCGGCAATCAGCCCCAGCATTTT
>once|TRBV29-1|TRBJ1-3|.
CSVPDVLGGNTIYF
TGCAGCGTTCCGGACGTACTGGGGGGAAACACCATATATTTT
>.|TRBV9|TRBJ1-3|.
CASSVEVGNSGNTIYF
TGTGCCAGCAGCGTAGAGGTCGGCAACTCTGGAAACACCATATATTTT
>once|TRBV11-2|TRBJ2-2|.
CASSPSGRANTGELFF
TGTGCCAGCAGCCCCAGCGGCCGCGCGAACACCGGGGAGCTGTTTTTT
>.|TRBV7-6|TRBJ1-5|.
CASSPKGSNQPQHF
TGTGCCAGCAGCCCTAAGGGGAGCAATCAGCCCCAGCATTTT
>.|TRBV5-3|TRBJ2-2|.
CARSSNQSDGPAAGELFF
TGTGCCAGAAGCTCAAACCAATCGGATGGGCCGGCGGCCGGGGAGCTGTTTTTT
>.|TRBV6-1|TRBJ2-1|TRBD1
CASSERQGPTVGEQFF
TGTGCCAGCAGTGAAAGACAGGGGCCCACCGTCGGTGAGCAGTTCTTC
>.|TRBV19|TRBJ1-5|.
CASSPDKNQPQHF
TGTGCCAGTAGTCCGGACAAAAATCAGCCCCAGCATTTT
>.|TRBV5-4|TRBJ1-2|TRBD1
CASSQRDRAYGYTF
TGTGCCAGCAGTCAGAGGGACAGGGCCTATGGCTACACCTTC
>.|TRBV5-4|TRBJ2-2|TRBD1
CASRGQGANGELFF
TGTGCCAGCAGGGGACAGGGGGCAAACGGGGAGCTGTTTTTT
>medium-sized|TRBV27|TRBJ1-3|.
CASRERSGNTIYF
TGTGCCAGCCGGGAACGGTCTGGAAACACCATATATTTT
>.|TRBV7-2|TRBJ1-1|.
CASSPRALNTEAFF
TGTGCCAGCAGCCCCAGGGCCCTGAACACTGAAGCTTTCTTT